The TCR beta chain described here comes from a study of OX40 agonist ivuxolimab in advanced cancers. At the level of the study: From about 23 to 85 years was the age range, with a mean of about 56 years, and approximately 80% were male.

This table comes from immunoSEQ multiplex PCR, and its TCRdb copy is limited to in-frame clones, with some not included. In the table there are tens of thousands of clones, over 80% of which are singletons. From germline, CDR1 is SGDLS and CDR2 YYNGEE. The V gene end was trimmed by 5 bases and the J gene end by 6 bases; junction bases not matched to a gene: 8. The CDR3 covers 15 residues. The TCR was taken from an adult with an advanced solid tumor such as melanoma, head and neck, liver or kidney cancer. This chain links TRBV9 with TRBJ2-1, with 10 bases lining up with TRBD2. The sequencing used CD4+ or CD8+ T cells sorted from blood, collected in a trial of the OX40 agonist ivuxolimab. DNA for the CDR3: TGTGCCAGCAGTGGACTAGCGGTGACCTTCAATGAGCAGTTCTTC. Its translation is CASSGLAVTFNEQFF.